One sample yielded the 6 T cell receptor beta chains listed below, sequenced in a study of neurological immune-mediated disorders. TCRdb reprocessed the 5' RACE reads with MiXCR, giving one entry per CDR3 protein. The sample has around 25,000 distinct CDR3 sequences; around 2.5% are singletons. The sequenced sample consisted of PBMCs. These receptors were obtained from a woman in her 50s with multiple sclerosis.

This clonotype was found many times. The chain is built from TRBV5-6 and TRBJ2-2, with 8 bases aligning to TRBD1. CDR3 length: 16 residues. V dropped 4 bases and J dropped 1; count of bases not matched to a gene: 6. Germline V lookup: CDR1 SGHDT, CDR2 YYEEEE. This CDR3 reads CASSEQGAWNTGELFF. CDR3 DNA sequence: TGTGCCAGCAGCGAGCAGGGGGCGTGGAACACCGGGGAGCTGTTTTTT.

This clonotype was observed many times. The CDR3 spells CASSVTGTVNYGYTF. The CDR3 DNA reads as TGTGCCAGCAGCGTAACCGGGACGGTGAACTATGGCTACACCTTC. The chain employs TRBV9 and TRBJ1-2; maybe TRBD1 (5 bases). The germline V and J ends were trimmed by 1 base and 2 bases, with 12 bases remaining between them. The CDR3 runs to 15 residues. Per the germline V gene, CDR1 is SGDLS and CDR2 is YYNGEE.

This clonotype came up many times. The chain is built from TRBV4-2 and TRBJ2-7; 7 bases are a match to TRBD1. With V trimmed by 4 bases and J by 6 bases, 3 bases remained unmatched. Germline CDR1 LGHNA, CDR2 YNFKEQ. The CDR3 is 12 residues long. CDR3 residues: CASSPRQGEQYF. The DNA for the CDR3 is TGTGCCAGCAGCCCACGACAGGGCGAGCAGTACTTC.

This clonotype appeared many times. This rearrangement joins TRBV7-3 to TRBJ2-5; D may match TRBD1 or TRBD2 (6 bases each). This CDR3 region has 13 residues. Trimming took 4 bases from V and 7 from J, leaving 13 bases between them. Germline values: CDR1 SGHTA, CDR2 FQGTGA. The CDR3 coding sequence is TGTGCCAGCAGCTCAAACGAGGGGGGGACCCAGTACTTC. Translation gives CASSSNEGGTQYF.

In its sample, this clonotype was seen many times. This chain joins TRBV20-1 and TRBJ2-3; tentatively, D is TRBD2 (5 bases). The germline gives CDR1 DFQATT, CDR2 SNEGSKA (reference sequence). This CDR3 comprises 11 residues. V was pared by 5 bases and J by 6 bases, with 9 bases between. CDR3: CSASLGDTQYF. The CDR3 bases are TGCAGTGCTTCACTAGGGGATACGCAGTATTTT.

This clonotype has a count of ten or more. V and J are TRBV6-5 and TRBJ1-1, with TRBD1 identical over 7 bases. Germline lookup yields CDR1 MNHEY and CDR2 SVGAGI. Germline trimming cut 3 bases from V and 7 bases from J; bases unmatched to any gene: 11. This CDR3 contains 15 residues. The CDR3 DNA reads TGTGCCAGCAGTTATAATACAGGGGTTTATGGTGAAGCTTTCTTT. Residues: CASSYNTGVYGEAFF.